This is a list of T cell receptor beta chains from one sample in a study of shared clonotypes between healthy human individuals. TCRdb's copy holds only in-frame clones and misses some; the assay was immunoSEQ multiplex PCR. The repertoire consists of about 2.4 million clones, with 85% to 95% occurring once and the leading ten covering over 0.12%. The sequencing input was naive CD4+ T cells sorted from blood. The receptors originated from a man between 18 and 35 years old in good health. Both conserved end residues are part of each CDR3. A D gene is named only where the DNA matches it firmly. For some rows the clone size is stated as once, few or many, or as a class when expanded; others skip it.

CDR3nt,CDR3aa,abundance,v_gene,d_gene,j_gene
TGTGCCAGCTCACCCACCCTTAGCACTGAAGCTTTCTTT,CASSPTLSTEAFF,once,TRBV18,.,TRBJ1-1
TGTGCCAGCAGTGCCCCGACTAGAAACTCCTACAATGAGCAGTTCTTC,CASSAPTRNSYNEQFF,once,TRBV6-1,.,TRBJ2-1
TGTGCCAGCGGGGTCGTCCTGATAGGGTCTGAAGCTTTCTTT,CASGVVLIGSEAFF,.,TRBV2,.,TRBJ1-1
TGTGCCAGCAGCTTAGGGGGACAGGCAGGGAGGGCCTACGAGCAGTACTTC,CASSLGGQAGRAYEQYF,.,TRBV7-9,.,TRBJ2-7
TGTGCCTTACAGGACGCTAACTATGGCTACACCTTC,CALQDANYGYTF,.,TRBV10-3,.,TRBJ1-2
TGCGCCAGCGCCATCACCTTGGGCTCGTTGGGGGGCAAAAACATTCAGTACTTC,CASAITLGSLGGKNIQYF,.,TRBV5-1,.,TRBJ2-4
TGCGCCAGCAGCCAAATAGCGGGAGGGCCTACCGGGGAGCTGTTTTTT,CASSQIAGGPTGELFF,.,TRBV5-1,TRBD2,TRBJ2-2
TGTGCTAGCAGCTTAGACCGGGACAGGAAACGGAACACCGGGGAGCTGTTTTTT,CASSLDRDRKRNTGELFF,once,TRBV7-7,TRBD1,TRBJ2-2
TGTGCCAGCAGCGGGGCTGGACAGGGCGAGCAGTACTTC,CASSGAGQGEQYF,.,TRBV27,TRBD1,TRBJ2-7
TGTGCCAGCAGCGAGCTGACAGTCTATAATTCACCCCTCCACTTT,CASSELTVYNSPLHF,.,TRBV11-2,.,TRBJ1-6
TGTGCCAGTAGTCCCTTCGCGACAGGGATGATCGATCCACCCCTCCACTTT,CASSPFATGMIDPPLHF,.,TRBV19,TRBD1,TRBJ1-6
TGCGCCAGCAGCTTGGCACCTCTCGACAATTCACCCCTCCACTTT,CASSLAPLDNSPLHF,.,TRBV5-1,.,TRBJ1-6
TGTGCCAGCAGTTACGGTCTGTCCCACAATGAGCAGTTCTTC,CASSYGLSHNEQFF,.,TRBV6-5,.,TRBJ2-1
TGTGCCATCAGTGTTCAGGGTGGGTACGAGCAGTACTTC,CAISVQGGYEQYF,.,TRBV10-3,.,TRBJ2-7
TGCGCCAGCAGTGAGTTTGCTAGCGGGGGATCTGACCGGGAGACCCAGTACTTC,CASSEFASGGSDRETQYF,.,TRBV10-2,TRBD2,TRBJ2-5
TGTGCCAGCAGCCAGGGACAGAGTGAAAAACTGTTTTTT,CASSQGQSEKLFF,.,TRBV5-4,TRBD1,TRBJ1-4
TGTGCTAGTGGTTTGGTACTTGGACAGGGGGCGGGAGAGCAGTACTTC,CASGLVLGQGAGEQYF,.,TRBV12-5,TRBD1,TRBJ2-7
TGTGCCAGCAGTGGGCAGGGGGTCAGTGGGGCCAACGTCCTGACTTTC,CASSGQGVSGANVLTF,.,TRBV2,TRBD1,TRBJ2-6
TGTGCCTGGAGTGTAGATAATGAAAAACTGTTTTTT,CAWSVDNEKLFF,once,TRBV30,.,TRBJ1-4
TGTGCCAGTAGTATCTGGCGGAGGGGGGCCCACGAGCAGTACTTC,CASSIWRRGAHEQYF,.,TRBV19,.,TRBJ2-7
TGTGCCAGCAGCTCCTGGGACAGGGGGACCTACGAGCAGTACTTC,CASSSWDRGTYEQYF,.,TRBV5-5,TRBD1,TRBJ2-7
TGTGCCACCGCGGGGGCCAGGGATAATTCACCCCTCCACTTT,CATAGARDNSPLHF,few,TRBV7-9,.,TRBJ1-6
TGCGCCAGCAGCCAAGGGCGGGACAGGGGGAGAAATTCACCCCTCCACTTT,CASSQGRDRGRNSPLHF,.,TRBV4-1,TRBD1,TRBJ1-6
TGTGCCAGCTCACCGAGGGTGGGGGAAGCTTTCTTT,CASSPRVGEAFF,few,TRBV18,.,TRBJ1-1
TGTGCCAGCAGCGGGGCCGGCCTCCAAGAGACCCAGTACTTC,CASSGAGLQETQYF,.,TRBV5-6,.,TRBJ2-5
TGTGCCAGCTCACCCGCTACAGTGCTCACCGGGGAGCTGTTTTTT,CASSPATVLTGELFF,.,TRBV18,.,TRBJ2-2
TGTGCCAGCAGTGAGAGAGATCCGAGCAATTCACCCCTCCACTTT,CASSERDPSNSPLHF,.,TRBV6-1,.,TRBJ1-6
TGTGCCAGCAGTGGCCGGGAGGGAAACACTGAAGCTTTCTTT,CASSGREGNTEAFF,.,TRBV6-5,.,TRBJ1-1
TGTGCCAGCAGCCTACGTTTGGACTGGCCCCAGCATTTT,CASSLRLDWPQHF,once,TRBV5-6,.,TRBJ1-5
TGTGCCATCCAGCAGGGTGTAACAGATACGCAGTATTTT,CAIQQGVTDTQYF,.,TRBV10-3,.,TRBJ2-3
TGTGCCAGCAGCGTAGGCGGAGGGGTGGATAACTATGGCTACACCTTC,CASSVGGGVDNYGYTF,.,TRBV9,.,TRBJ1-2
TGTGCCAGCAGTTCCGGGACTAGCTCCGGGGAGCTGTTTTTT,CASSSGTSSGELFF,.,TRBV27,TRBD2,TRBJ2-2
TGCAGTGCTAGAGCGGGCGGGACCCAGTACTTC,CSARAGGTQYF,once,TRBV20-1,.,TRBJ2-5
TGTGCCATCGATTCCGGACAGATTCTAGGTGGCTACACCTTC,CAIDSGQILGGYTF,.,TRBV10-3,.,TRBJ1-2
TGTGCCAGCAGCTTGTCGGACAGGGTCTCCTACGAGCAGTACTTC,CASSLSDRVSYEQYF,.,TRBV7-2,TRBD1,TRBJ2-7
TGTGCCTGGACCCAGGACACTGAAGCTTTCTTT,CAWTQDTEAFF,.,TRBV30,.,TRBJ1-1
TGCGCCAGCAGCCAAGATTTAAGGTTGTGGGCGCTAGGCCAAGAGACCCAGTACTTC,CASSQDLRLWALGQETQYF,.,TRBV4-3,.,TRBJ2-5
TGCGCCAGCAGCCAAGACTTAGGGCAGGGGGCGACCCAGTACTTC,CASSQDLGQGATQYF,.,TRBV4-1,TRBD1,TRBJ2-5
TGTGCCAGCAGCTTGGGACTAGCGGGAGGAACAGATACGCAGTATTTT,CASSLGLAGGTDTQYF,.,TRBV5-6,TRBD2,TRBJ2-3
TGTGCCAGCCGAGGGAGGGGTGAGGGAAACACCATATATTTT,CASRGRGEGNTIYF,.,TRBV13,.,TRBJ1-3
TGTGCCAGCAGCCGTAGTAGTGGGGGCTCCTACAATGAGCAGTTCTTC,CASSRSSGGSYNEQFF,.,TRBV9,.,TRBJ2-1
TGTGCCAGCAGTTTGACAGGGGGTTATGGCTACACCTTC,CASSLTGGYGYTF,.,TRBV28,TRBD1,TRBJ1-2
TGTGCCAGCAGCTTGGAGTTAGCTTCTGGAAACACCATATATTTT,CASSLELASGNTIYF,.,TRBV5-5,.,TRBJ1-3
TGTGCCAGTAGTACCCAATCGGGCTCTGGGGCCAACGTCCTGACTTTC,CASSTQSGSGANVLTF,once,TRBV19,.,TRBJ2-6